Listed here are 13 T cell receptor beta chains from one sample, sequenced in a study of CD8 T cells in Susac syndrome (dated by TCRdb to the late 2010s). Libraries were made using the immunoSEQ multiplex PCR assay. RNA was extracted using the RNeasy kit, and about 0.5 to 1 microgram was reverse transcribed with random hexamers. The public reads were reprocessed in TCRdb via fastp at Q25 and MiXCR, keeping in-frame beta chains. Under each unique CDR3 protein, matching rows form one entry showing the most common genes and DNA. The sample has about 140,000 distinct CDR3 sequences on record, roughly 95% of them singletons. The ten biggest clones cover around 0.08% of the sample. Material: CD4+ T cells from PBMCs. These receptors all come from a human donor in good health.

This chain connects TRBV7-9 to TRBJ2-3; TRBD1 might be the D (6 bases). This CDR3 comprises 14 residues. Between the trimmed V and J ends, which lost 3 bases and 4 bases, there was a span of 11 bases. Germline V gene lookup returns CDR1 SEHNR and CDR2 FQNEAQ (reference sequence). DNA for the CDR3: TGTGCCAGCAGCTTCTCCGACAGGCCAGATACGCAGTATTTT. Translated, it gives CASSFSDRPDTQYF.

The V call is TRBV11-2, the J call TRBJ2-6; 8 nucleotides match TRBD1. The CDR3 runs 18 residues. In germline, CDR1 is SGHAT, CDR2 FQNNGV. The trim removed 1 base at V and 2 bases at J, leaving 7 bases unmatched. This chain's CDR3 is CASSLGTGGITGANVLTF. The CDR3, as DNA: TGTGCCAGCAGCTTAGGAACAGGGGGTATAACTGGGGCCAACGTCCTGACTTTC.

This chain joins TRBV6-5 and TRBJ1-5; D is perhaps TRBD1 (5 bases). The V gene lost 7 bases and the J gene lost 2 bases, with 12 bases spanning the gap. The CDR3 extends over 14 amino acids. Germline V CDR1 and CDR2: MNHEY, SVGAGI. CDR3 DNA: TGTGCCAGCACCCAGGCCAGGGGCAATCAGCCCCAGCATTTT. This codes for CASTQARGNQPQHF.

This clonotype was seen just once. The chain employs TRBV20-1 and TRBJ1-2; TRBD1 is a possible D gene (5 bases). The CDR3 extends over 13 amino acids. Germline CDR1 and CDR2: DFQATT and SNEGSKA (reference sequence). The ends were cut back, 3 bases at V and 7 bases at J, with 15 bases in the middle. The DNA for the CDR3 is TGCAGTGCTAGGGCGGAGTCAGGGCCTGGCTACACCTTC. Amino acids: CSARAESGPGYTF.

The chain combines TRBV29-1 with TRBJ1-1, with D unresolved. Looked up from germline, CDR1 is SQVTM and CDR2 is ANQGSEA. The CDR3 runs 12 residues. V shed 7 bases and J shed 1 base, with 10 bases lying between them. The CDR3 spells CSGRWENTEAFF. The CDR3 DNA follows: TGCAGCGGGAGATGGGAGAACACTGAAGCTTTCTTT.

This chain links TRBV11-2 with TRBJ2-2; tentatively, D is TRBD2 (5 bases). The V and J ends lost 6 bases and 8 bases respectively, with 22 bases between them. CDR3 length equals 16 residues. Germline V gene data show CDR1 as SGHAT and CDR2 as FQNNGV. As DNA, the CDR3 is TGTGCCAGCAGTCATAGAGGATGGAGCGGCGGAGGGGAGCTGTTTTTT. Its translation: CASSHRGWSGGGELFF.

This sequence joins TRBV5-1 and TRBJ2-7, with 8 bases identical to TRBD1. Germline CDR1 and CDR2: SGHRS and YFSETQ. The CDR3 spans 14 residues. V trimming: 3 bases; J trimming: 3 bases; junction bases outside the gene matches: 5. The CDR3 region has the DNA TGCGCCAGCAGCTCGGGGACAGGCGACTACGAGCAGTACTTC. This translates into CASSSGTGDYEQYF.

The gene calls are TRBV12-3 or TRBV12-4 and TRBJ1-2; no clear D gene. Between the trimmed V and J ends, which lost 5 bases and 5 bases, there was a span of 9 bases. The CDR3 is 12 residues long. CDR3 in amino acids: CASSNRGYGYTF. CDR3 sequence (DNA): TGTGCCAGCAGTAACCGTGGGTATGGCTACACCTTC.

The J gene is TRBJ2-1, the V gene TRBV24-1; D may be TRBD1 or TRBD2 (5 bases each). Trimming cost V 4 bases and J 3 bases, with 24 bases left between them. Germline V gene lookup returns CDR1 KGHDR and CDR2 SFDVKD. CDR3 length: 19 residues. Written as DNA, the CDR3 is TGTGCCACCAGTGACCCCGCTAGCTCGACAGCTACCTACTACAATGAGCAGTTCTTC. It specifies CATSDPASSTATYYNEQFF.

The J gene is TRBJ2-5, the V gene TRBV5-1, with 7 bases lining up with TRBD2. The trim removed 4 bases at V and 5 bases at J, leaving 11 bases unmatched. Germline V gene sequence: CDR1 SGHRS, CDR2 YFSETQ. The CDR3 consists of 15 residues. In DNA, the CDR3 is TGCGCCAGCAGCACTCGGGCGGGAGCGGGGGAGACCCAGTACTTC. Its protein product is CASSTRAGAGETQYF.

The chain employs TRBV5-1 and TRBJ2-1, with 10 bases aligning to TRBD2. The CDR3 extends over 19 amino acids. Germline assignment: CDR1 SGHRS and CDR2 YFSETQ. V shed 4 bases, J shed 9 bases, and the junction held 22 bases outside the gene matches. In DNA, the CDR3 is TGCGCCAGCAGCCCCTCGCCCCGGACACACAGCGGGAGGGCGGTTGAGCAGTTCTTC. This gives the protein CASSPSPRTHSGRAVEQFF.

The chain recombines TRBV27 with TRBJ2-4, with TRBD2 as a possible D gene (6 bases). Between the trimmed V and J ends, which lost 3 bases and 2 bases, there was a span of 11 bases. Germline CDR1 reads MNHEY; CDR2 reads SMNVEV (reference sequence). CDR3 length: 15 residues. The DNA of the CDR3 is TGTGCCAGCAGTTTCCGGACTAACACCAAAAACATTCAGTACTTC. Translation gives CASSFRTNTKNIQYF.

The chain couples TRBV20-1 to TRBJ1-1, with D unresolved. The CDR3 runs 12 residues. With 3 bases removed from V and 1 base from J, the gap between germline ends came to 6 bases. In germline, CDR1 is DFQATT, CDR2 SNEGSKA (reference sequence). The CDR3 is CSARVGNTEAFF. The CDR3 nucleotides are TGCAGTGCTAGGGTGGGGAACACTGAAGCTTTCTTT.